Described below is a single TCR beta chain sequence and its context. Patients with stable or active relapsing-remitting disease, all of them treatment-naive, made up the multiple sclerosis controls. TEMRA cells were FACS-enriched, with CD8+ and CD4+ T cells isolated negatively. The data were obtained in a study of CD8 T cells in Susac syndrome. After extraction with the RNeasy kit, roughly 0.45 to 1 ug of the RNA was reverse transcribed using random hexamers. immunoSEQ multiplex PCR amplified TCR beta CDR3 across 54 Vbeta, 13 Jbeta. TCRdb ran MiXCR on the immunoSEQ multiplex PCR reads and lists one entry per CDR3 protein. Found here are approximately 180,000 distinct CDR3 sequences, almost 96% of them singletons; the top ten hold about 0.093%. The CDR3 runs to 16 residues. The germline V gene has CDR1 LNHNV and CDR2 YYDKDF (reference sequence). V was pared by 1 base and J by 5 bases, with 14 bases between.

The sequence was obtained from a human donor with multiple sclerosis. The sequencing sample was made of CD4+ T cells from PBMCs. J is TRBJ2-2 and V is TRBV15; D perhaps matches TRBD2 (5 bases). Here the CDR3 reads CATSRAVGVGTGELFF. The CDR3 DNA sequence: TGTGCCACCAGCAGAGCCGTCGGGGTTGGAACCGGGGAGCTGTTTTTT.